These 15 T cell receptor beta chains were all obtained from the same sample, sequenced in a study of T cells expressing NK-cell markers. For each CDR3 protein, TCRdb gives one entry from its re-call of the 5' RACE reads, without DNA. This listing includes 200,000 to 300,000 distinct CDR3 sequences. The sample taken for sequencing was blood T cells: a sorted CD56 or NKG2C T cell subset, CD4+ or CD8+ T cells, or bulk PBMC T cells (not recorded which). The receptors come from a man aged 18 to 35 in good health.

This chain links TRBV18 with TRBJ1-2; TCRdb's D call of TRBD1 is untestable without DNA. The CDR3 loop spans 16 amino acids. From germline, CDR1 is KGHSH and CDR2 LQKENI. CDR3 sequence reads: CASSPPDRMGGDGYTF.

The chain joins TRBV20-1 to TRBJ2-3; TCRdb reports TRBD2, a call that lacks DNA to check it against. The CDR3 covers 12 residues. Germline CDR1 DFQATT, CDR2 SNEGSKA (reference sequence). CDR3 loop: CSRSGNGLAQYF.

The rearrangement uses TRBV4-2 and TRBJ2-3; TCRdb names TRBD1, which stays unverified in the absence of DNA. The CDR3 has 13 amino acids. CDR1 and CDR2 (germline): LGHNA, YNFKEQ. The CDR3: CASSQDVSGPQYF.

The chain combines TRBV20-1 with TRBJ1-3; TCRdb's D call, TRBD1, is unchecked because there is no DNA. The CDR3 totals 15 residues. CDR1 DFQATT and CDR2 SNEGSKA come from the germline V gene (reference sequence). CDR3 in amino acids: CSAASGTGWGNTIYF.

V and J are TRBV12-3 or TRBV12-4 and TRBJ2-1; TCRdb indicates TRBD2, and absent DNA this call remains unverified. CDR3 length equals 17 residues. This CDR3 reads CASSSDRRLAGGYEQFF.

The chain couples TRBV2 to TRBJ2-2. CDR3 size: 14 residues. Germline V lookup: CDR1 SNHLY, CDR2 FYNNEI. The CDR3 sequence is CASSVAGAPGELFF.

The rearrangement joins TRBV28 to TRBJ2-1. CDR3 length: 14 residues. Germline-derived CDR1 and CDR2 are MDHEN and SYDVKM. CDR3 region: CASSWLGSYNEQFF.

The V call is TRBV11-2, the J call TRBJ2-5; without DNA, the TCRdb call of TRBD2 cannot be checked. CDR1 is SGHAT, CDR2 FQNNGV, per germline. The CDR3 runs 13 residues. The CDR3 reads CASSHTSFETQYF.

J is TRBJ1-5 and V is TRBV27; TCRdb's assignment of TRBD1 cannot be checked, as there is no DNA. This CDR3 region has 14 residues. CDR1 and CDR2 from the germline V gene are MNHEY and SMNVEV (reference sequence). CDR3 region: CASSFSGGNQPQHF.

The chain joins TRBV27 to TRBJ2-7; the TCRdb D gene call, TRBD2, has no DNA to confirm it. The CDR3 sequence is 18 residues long. Germline V gene sequence: CDR1 MNHEY, CDR2 SMNVEV (reference sequence). The CDR3 spells CASSLARLAGVSPGEQYF.

The J gene is TRBJ2-4, the V gene TRBV12-3 or TRBV12-4; TCRdb gives TRBD1 as the D gene, but with no DNA this cannot be confirmed. The CDR3 extends over 13 amino acids. This CDR3 is CASSFSTGDIQYF.

The chain joins TRBV6-1 to TRBJ2-7; TCRdb proposes TRBD1, but this gene call is untestable without DNA. The CDR3 covers 15 residues. Germline V lookup: CDR1 MNHNS, CDR2 SASEGT. The chain's CDR3 is CASRLEGAHSYEQYF.

V and J are TRBV11-3 and TRBJ2-3; TCRdb gives TRBD2 as the D gene, but with no DNA this cannot be confirmed. The CDR3 runs to 13 residues. Per germline, CDR1 SGHNT and CDR2 YENEEA. CDR3 amino acids: CASSSFRTDTQYF.

The rearrangement uses TRBV29-1 and TRBJ1-1. The CDR3 contains 13 residues. Germline assignment: CDR1 SQVTM and CDR2 ANQGSEA. CDR3 loop: CSVGEQPNTEAFF.

The genes are TRBV15 and TRBJ2-7. Germline CDR1 and CDR2: LNHNV and YYDKDF (reference sequence). The CDR3 is 15 residues long. CDR3 region: CATSRDPGELYEQYF.